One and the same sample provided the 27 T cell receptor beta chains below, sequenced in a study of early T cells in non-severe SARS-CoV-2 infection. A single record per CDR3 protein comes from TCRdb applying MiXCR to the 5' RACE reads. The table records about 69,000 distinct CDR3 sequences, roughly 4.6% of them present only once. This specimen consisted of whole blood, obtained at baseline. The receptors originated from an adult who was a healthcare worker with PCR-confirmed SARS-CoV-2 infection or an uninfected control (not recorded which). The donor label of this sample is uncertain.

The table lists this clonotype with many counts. In DNA form, the CDR3 reads TGTGCCAGCAGTTACTCCCCCCCCGGGGGTCTCTACAATGAGCAGTTCTTC. Amino acid sequence: CASSYSPPGGLYNEQFF. The rearrangement uses TRBV6-2 or TRBV6-3 and TRBJ2-1; TRBD2 might be the D (6 bases). This CDR3 region has 17 residues. Germline assignment: CDR1 MNHEY and CDR2 SVGEGT. Trimming removed 0 bases at V and 3 bases at J, with 15 bases between.

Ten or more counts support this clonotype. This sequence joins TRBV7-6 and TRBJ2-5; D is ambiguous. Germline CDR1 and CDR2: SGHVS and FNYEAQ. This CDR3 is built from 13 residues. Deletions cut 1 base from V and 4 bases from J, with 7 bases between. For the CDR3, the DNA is TGTGCCAGCAGCTTAGTCAGAGGAGAGACCCAGTACTTC. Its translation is CASSLVRGETQYF.

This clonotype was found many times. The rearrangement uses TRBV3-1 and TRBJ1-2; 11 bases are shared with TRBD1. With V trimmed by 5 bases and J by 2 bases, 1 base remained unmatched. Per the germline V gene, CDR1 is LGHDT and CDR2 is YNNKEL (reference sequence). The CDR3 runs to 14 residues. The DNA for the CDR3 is TGTGCCAGCAGCTGGACAGGGGGCAACTATGGCTACACCTTC. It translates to CASSWTGGNYGYTF.

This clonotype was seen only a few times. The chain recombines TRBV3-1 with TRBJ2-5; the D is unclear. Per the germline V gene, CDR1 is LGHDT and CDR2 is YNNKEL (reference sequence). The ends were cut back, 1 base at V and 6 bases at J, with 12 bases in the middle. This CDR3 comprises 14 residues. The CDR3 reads CASSQVNSKQTQYF. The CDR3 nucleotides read TGTGCCAGCAGCCAAGTTAACAGTAAGCAGACCCAGTACTTC.

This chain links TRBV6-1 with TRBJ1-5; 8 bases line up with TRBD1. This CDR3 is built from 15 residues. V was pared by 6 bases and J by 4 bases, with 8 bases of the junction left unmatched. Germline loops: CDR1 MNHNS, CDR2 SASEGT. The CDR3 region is CASRGTGHGNQPQHF. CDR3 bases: TGTGCCAGCAGGGGGACAGGCCACGGGAATCAGCCCCAGCATTTT.

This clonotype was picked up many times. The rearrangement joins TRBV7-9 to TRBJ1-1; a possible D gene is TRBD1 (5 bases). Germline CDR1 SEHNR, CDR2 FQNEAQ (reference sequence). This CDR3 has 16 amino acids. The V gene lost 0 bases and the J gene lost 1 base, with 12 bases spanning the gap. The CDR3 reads CASSLAPGLRNTEAFF. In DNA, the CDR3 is TGTGCCAGCAGCTTAGCCCCGGGACTTCGGAACACTGAAGCTTTCTTT.

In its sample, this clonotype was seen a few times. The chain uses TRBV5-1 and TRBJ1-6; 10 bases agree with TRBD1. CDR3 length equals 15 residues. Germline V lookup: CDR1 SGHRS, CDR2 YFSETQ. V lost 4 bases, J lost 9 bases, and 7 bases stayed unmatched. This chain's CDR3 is CASSMTGGQSSPLHF. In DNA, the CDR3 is TGCGCCAGCAGCATGACAGGGGGCCAGAGTTCACCCCTCCACTTT.

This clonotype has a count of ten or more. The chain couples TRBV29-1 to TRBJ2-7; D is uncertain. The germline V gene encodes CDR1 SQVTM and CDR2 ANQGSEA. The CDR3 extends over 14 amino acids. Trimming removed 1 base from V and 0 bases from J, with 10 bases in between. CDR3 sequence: CSVEAVPDSYEQYF. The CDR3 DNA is TGCAGCGTTGAAGCAGTCCCTGACTCCTACGAGCAGTACTTC.

The CDR3 is CASKRDSGGETQYF. The CDR3 coding sequence is TGTGCCAGCAAGCGGGACTCCGGCGGGGAGACCCAGTACTTC. This chain connects TRBV11-3 to TRBJ2-5; 7 bases match TRBD2. Germline CDR1 and CDR2: SGHNT and YENEEA. The CDR3 runs 14 residues. Losses at the gene ends were 7 bases for V and 5 bases for J; bases not matched to a gene: 10.

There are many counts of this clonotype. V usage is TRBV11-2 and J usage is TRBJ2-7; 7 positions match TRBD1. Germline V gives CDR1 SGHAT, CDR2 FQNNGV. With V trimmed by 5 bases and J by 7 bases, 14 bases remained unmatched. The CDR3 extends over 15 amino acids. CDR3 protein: CASSPQGGQAREQYF. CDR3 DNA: TGTGCCAGCAGCCCACAGGGTGGACAGGCTAGGGAGCAGTACTTC.

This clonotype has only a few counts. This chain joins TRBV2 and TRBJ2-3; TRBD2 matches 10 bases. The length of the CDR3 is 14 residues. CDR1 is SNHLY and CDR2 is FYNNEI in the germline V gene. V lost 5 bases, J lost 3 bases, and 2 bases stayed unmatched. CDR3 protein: CASSRTSGTDTQYF. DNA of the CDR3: TGTGCCAGCAGTCGGACTAGCGGTACAGATACGCAGTATTTT.

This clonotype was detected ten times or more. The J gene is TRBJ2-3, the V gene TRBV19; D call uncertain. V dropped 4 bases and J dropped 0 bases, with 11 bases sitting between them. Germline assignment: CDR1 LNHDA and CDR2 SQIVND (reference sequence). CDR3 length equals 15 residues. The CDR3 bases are TGTGCCAGTAGTAAAGGGCCATCTAGCACAGATACGCAGTATTTT. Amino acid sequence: CASSKGPSSTDTQYF.

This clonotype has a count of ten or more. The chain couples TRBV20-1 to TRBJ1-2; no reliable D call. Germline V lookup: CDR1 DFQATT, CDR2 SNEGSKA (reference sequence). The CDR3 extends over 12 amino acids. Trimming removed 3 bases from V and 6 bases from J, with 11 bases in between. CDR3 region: CSASEGVDGYTF. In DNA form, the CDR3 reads TGCAGTGCTAGTGAGGGAGTCGATGGCTACACCTTC.

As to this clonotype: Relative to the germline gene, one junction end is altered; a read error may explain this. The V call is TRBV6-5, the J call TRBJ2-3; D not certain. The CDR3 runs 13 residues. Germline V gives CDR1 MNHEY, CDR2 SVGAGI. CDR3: CASSSSRADTQCF. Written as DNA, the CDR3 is TGTGCCAGCAGTTCATCCCGGGCAGATACGCAGTGTTTT.

CDR3 nucleotides: TGCGCCAGCAGCCAAGGGTGGGACTCACTAAACATTCAGTACTTC. This codes for CASSQGWDSLNIQYF. The chain uses TRBV4-3 and TRBJ2-4; a weak D match, TRBD2 (6 bases). Germline V gene data show CDR1 as LGHNA and CDR2 as YSLEER. Trimming took 1 base from V and 6 from J, leaving 13 bases between them. The CDR3 has 15 amino acids.

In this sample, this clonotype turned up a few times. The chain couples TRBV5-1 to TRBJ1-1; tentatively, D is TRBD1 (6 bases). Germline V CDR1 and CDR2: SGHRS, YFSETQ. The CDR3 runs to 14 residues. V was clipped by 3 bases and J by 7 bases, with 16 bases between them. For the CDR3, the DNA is TGCGCCAGCAGCTCTACAGGGCTTCTGAATGAAGCTTTCTTT. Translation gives CASSSTGLLNEAFF.

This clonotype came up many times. DNA for the CDR3: TGCAGTGCTGGCCCGGGCCCCGGGGCGGATACGCAGTATTTT. Residues: CSAGPGPGADTQYF. The chain links TRBV20-1 to TRBJ2-3; D may be TRBD1 or TRBD2 (5 bases each). The CDR3 spans 14 residues. Germline assignment: CDR1 DFQATT and CDR2 SNEGSKA (reference sequence). V was clipped by 5 bases and J by 6 bases, with 18 bases between them.

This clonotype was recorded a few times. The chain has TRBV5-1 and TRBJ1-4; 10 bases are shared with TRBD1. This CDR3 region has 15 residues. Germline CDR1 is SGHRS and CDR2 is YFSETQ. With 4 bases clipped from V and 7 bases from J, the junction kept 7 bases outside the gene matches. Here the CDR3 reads CASSPGDRGGEKLFF. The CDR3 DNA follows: TGCGCCAGCAGCCCCGGGGACAGGGGAGGTGAAAAACTGTTTTTT. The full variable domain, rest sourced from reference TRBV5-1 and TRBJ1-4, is KAGVTQTPRYLIKTRGQQVTLSCSPISGHRSVSWYQQTPGQGLQFLFEYFSETQRNKGNFPGRFSGRQFSNSRSEMNVSTLELGDSALYLCASSPGDRGGEKLFFGSGTQLSVL.

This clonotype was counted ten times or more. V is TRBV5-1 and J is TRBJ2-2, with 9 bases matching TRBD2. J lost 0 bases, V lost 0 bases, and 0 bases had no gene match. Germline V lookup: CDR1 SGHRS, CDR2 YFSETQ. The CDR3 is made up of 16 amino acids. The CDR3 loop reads CASSLGLAANTGELFF. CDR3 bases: TGCGCCAGCAGCTTGGGACTAGCGGCGAACACCGGGGAGCTGTTTTTT.

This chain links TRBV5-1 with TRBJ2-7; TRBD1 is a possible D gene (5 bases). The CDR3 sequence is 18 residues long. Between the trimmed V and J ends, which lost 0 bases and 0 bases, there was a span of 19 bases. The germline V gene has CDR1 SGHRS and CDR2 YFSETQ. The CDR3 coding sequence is TGCGCCAGCAGCTTGGCCTTGGGAACGATGACAGTCTCCTACGAGCAGTACTTC. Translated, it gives CASSLALGTMTVSYEQYF. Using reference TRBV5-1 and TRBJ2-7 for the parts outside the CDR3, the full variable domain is KAGVTQTPRYLIKTRGQQVTLSCSPISGHRSVSWYQQTPGQGLQFLFEYFSETQRNKGNFPGRFSGRQFSNSRSEMNVSTLELGDSALYLCASSLALGTMTVSYEQYFGPGTRLTVT.

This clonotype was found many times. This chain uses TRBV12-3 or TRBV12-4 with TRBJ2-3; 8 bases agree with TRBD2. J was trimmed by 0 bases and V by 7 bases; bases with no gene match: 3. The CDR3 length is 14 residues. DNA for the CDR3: TGTGCCAGCAAACGACTAGCGAGCACAGATACGCAGTATTTT. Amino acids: CASKRLASTDTQYF.

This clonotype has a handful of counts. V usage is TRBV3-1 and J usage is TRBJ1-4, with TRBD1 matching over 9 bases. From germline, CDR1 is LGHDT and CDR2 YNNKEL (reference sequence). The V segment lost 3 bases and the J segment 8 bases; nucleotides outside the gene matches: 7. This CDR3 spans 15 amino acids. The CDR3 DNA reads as TGTGCCAGCAGCCAGGGACAGGGAATAGGGGAAAAACTGTTTTTT. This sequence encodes CASSQGQGIGEKLFF.

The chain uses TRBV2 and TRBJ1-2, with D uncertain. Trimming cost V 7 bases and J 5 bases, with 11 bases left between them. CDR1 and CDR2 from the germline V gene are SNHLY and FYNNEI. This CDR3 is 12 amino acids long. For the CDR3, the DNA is TGTGCCAGCAACCCACCTACTTATGGCTACACCTTC. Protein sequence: CASNPPTYGYTF.

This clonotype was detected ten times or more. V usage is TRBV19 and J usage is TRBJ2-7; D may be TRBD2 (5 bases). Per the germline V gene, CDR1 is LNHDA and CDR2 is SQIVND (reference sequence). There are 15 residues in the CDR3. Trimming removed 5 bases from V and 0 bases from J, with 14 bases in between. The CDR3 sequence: CASSVGLESSYEQYF. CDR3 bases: TGTGCCAGTAGTGTAGGACTGGAGAGCTCCTACGAGCAGTACTTC.

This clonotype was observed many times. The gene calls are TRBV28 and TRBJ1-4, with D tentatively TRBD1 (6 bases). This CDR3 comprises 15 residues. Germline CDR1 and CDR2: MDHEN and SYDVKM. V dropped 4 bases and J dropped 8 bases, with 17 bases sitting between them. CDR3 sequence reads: CASSSPGGLGEKLFF. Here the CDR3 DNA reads TGTGCCAGCAGTTCTCCCGGGGGGCTAGGAGAAAAACTGTTTTTT.

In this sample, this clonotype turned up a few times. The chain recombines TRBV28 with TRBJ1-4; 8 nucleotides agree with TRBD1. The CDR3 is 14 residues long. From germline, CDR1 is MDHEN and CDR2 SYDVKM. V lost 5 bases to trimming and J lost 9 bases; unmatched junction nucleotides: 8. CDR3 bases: TGTGCCAGCAGTCCTCCGGGACAGGATAAAAAACTGTTTTTT. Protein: CASSPPGQDKKLFF.

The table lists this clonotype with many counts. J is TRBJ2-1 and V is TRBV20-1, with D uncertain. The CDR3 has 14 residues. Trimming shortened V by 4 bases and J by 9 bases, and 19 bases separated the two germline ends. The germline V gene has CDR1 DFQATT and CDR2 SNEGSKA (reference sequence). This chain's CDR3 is CSAKLDEIETEQFF. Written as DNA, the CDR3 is TGCAGTGCTAAACTTGATGAGATAGAGACTGAGCAGTTCTTC.